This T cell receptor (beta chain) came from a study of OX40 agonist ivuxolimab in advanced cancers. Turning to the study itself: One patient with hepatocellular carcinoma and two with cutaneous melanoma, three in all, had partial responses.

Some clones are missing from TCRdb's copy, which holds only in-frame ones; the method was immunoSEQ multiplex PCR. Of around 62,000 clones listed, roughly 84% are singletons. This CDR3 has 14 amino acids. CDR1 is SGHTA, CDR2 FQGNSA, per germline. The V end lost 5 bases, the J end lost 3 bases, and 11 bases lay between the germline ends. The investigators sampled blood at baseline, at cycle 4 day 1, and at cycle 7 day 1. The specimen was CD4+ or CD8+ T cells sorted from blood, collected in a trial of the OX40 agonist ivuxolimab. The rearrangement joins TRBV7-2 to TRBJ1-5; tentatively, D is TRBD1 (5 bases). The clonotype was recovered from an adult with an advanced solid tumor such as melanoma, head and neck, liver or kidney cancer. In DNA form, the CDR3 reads TGTGCCAGCAGCGTCAGGGCAGTCAATCAGCCCCAGCATTTT. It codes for CASSVRAVNQPQHF.